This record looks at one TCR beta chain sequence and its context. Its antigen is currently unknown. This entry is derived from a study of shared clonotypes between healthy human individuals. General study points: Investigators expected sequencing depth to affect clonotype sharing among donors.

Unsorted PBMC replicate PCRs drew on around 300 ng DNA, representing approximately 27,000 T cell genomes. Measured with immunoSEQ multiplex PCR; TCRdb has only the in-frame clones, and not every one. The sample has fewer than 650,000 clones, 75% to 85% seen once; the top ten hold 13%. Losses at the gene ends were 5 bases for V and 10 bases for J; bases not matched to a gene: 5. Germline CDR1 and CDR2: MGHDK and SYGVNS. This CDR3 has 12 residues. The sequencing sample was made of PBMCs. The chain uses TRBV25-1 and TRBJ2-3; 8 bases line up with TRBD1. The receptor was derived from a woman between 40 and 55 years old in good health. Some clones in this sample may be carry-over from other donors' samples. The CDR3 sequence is CASSKNRGAQYF. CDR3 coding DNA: TGTGCCAGCAGTAAGAACAGGGGGGCGCAGTATTTT. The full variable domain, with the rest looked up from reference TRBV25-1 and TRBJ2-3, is EADIYQTPRYLVIGTGKKITLECSQTMGHDKMYWYQQDPGMELHLIHYSYGVNSTEKGDLSSESTVSRIRTEHFPLTLESARPSHTSQYLCASSKNRGAQYFGPGTRLTVL.